The clone carrying this TCR beta chain showed up just once. Regulatory T cells were sorted from blood as CD4+ CD25-high CD127-low cells. Looked up from germline, CDR1 is SEHNR and CDR2 is FQNEAQ (reference sequence). The ends lost 5 bases at V and 6 bases at J; junction bases unmatched: 11. The CDR3 loop spans 15 amino acids. This entry is derived from a study of regulatory and conventional T cells in RAG deficiency. The table came from immunoSEQ multiplex PCR; TCRdb's copy has only in-frame clones and leaves some out. The table lists fewer than 20,000 clones, roughly 89% of them singletons. These same data were also listed under a study on regulatory T cells. This second study says: Primers: 52 TRBV forward and 13 TRBJ reverse.

This sequence was found in a human donor in good health. V usage is TRBV7-9 and J usage is TRBJ1-2; 8 nucleotides match TRBD1. The sequenced material came from Tregs sorted from blood. The CDR3: CASSQNAGQDDGYTF. In nucleotides, the CDR3 is TGTGCCAGCAGCCAAAACGCGGGACAGGATGATGGCTACACCTTC.